The 14 T cell receptor beta chains below all came from one sample that was sequenced in a study of memory B cells and T cells in multiple sclerosis. Their target antigens are unknown. Data came from immunoSEQ multiplex PCR; TCRdb stores just in-frame clones and leaves some out. The sample holds 40,000 to 50,000 clones, roughly 82% seen once. Stimulus-free culture yielded autoproliferating CFSE-dim and non-proliferating CFSE-high T cells, each sequenced separately. Roughly 4.5x10^7 CFSE-labeled PBMCs were cultured less than 8 days unstimulated, then replicate wells were pooled. The source material was PBMCs from blood kept in culture. These receptors were collected from a human donor with multiple sclerosis.

As DNA, the CDR3 is TGTGCCAGCAGCGGAACCGGGACAGCATATCAGCCCCAGCATTTT. Residues: CASSGTGTAYQPQHF. The J gene is TRBJ1-5, the V gene TRBV9, with TRBD1 identical over 7 bases. CDR3 size: 15 residues. V dropped 3 bases and J dropped 5; count of bases not matched to a gene: 8. Germline V gives CDR1 SGDLS, CDR2 YYNGEE.

V and J are TRBV7-2 and TRBJ2-5, with 8 bases matching TRBD2. After removal of 1 base from V and 5 bases from J, the junction contained 3 bases not matched to a gene. The CDR3 length is 14 residues. Germline V gene data show CDR1 as SGHTA and CDR2 as FQGNSA. Here the CDR3 reads CASSLERLAETQYF. The CDR3 coding sequence is TGTGCCAGCAGCTTAGAGAGACTAGCGGAGACCCAGTACTTC.

In nucleotides, the CDR3 is TGTGCCAGCAGCCGGGATAACTATGGCTACACCTTC. It translates to CASSRDNYGYTF. The chain has TRBV7-3 and TRBJ1-2; D uncertain. The length of the CDR3 is 12 residues. Germline V gene lookup returns CDR1 SGHTA and CDR2 FQGTGA. Between the trimmed V and J ends, which lost 5 bases and 1 base, there was a span of 5 bases. The full variable domain, its missing parts supplied by reference TRBV7-3 and TRBJ1-2, is GAGVSQTPSNKVTEKGKYVELRCDPISGHTALYWYRQSLGQGPEFLIYFQGTGAADDSGLPNDRFFAVRPEGSVSTLKIQRTERGDSAVYLCASSRDNYGYTFGSGTRLTVV.

The chain carries TRBV7-2 and TRBJ1-1, with D unresolved. Germline V lookup: CDR1 SGHTA, CDR2 FQGNSA. V lost 3 bases to trimming and J lost 3 bases, with 8 bases between them. CDR3 length: 13 residues. Here the CDR3 DNA reads TGTGCCAGCAGCTTGTCGGGGTACACTGAAGCTTTCTTT. Its protein product is CASSLSGYTEAFF.

The genes are TRBV4-1 and TRBJ1-4; unclear D gene. CDR1 MGHRA and CDR2 YSYEKL come from the germline V gene. The V end lost 3 bases, the J end lost 4 bases, and 9 bases lay between the germline ends. The CDR3 runs to 14 residues. The CDR3: CASSQAGFNEKLFF. CDR3 bases: TGCGCCAGCAGCCAGGCGGGGTTTAATGAAAAACTGTTTTTT.

The V and J genes are TRBV6-6 and TRBJ1-2, with D tentatively TRBD1 (6 bases). This CDR3 contains 14 residues. CDR1 is MNHNY and CDR2 is SVGAGI in the germline V gene (reference sequence). Trimming pared 4 bases from V and 1 base from J, leaving 10 bases between. CDR3 residues: CASSSLQGNYGYTF. The CDR3 DNA reads TGTGCCAGCAGTTCCCTACAGGGTAACTATGGCTACACCTTC.

Only a few counts were recorded for this clone. The DNA of the CDR3 is TGTGCCAGCAGCCCTTGGCCAAGACAGGGGAGGTTAGATACGCAGTATTTT. This gives the protein CASSPWPRQGRLDTQYF. The gene calls are TRBV7-2 and TRBJ2-3; 8 nucleotides align to TRBD1. Unmatched junction bases numbered 15, after V lost 5 bases and J lost 5 bases. The CDR3 runs to 17 residues. Germline CDR1 SGHTA, CDR2 FQGNSA.

The chain combines TRBV28 with TRBJ1-2; D may be TRBD1 (5 bases). Trimming removed 1 base from V and 3 bases from J, with 6 bases in between. The CDR3 contains 13 residues. Germline V CDR1 and CDR2: MDHEN, SYDVKM. The CDR3 DNA reads as TGTGCCAGCAGTTTATCAGGGTACTATGGCTACACCTTC. Translated, it gives CASSLSGYYGYTF.

This clone appeared once. The J gene is TRBJ1-1, the V gene TRBV7-9; 7 bases map to TRBD1. Germline V gene data show CDR1 as SEHNR and CDR2 as FQNEAQ (reference sequence). Germline trimming cut 3 bases from V and 7 bases from J; bases unmatched to any gene: 8. CDR3 length: 14 amino acids. Here the CDR3 reads CASSFVQGIGEAFF. The CDR3 DNA reads as TGTGCCAGCAGCTTTGTACAGGGGATCGGTGAAGCTTTCTTT.

J is TRBJ1-3 and V is TRBV2; D remains unclear. Germline CDR1 and CDR2: SNHLY and FYNNEI. V was shortened by 3 bases and J by 4 bases, with 7 bases between the two germline ends. The length of the CDR3 is 13 residues. CDR3 loop: CASSDHGGNTIYF. Written as DNA, the CDR3 is TGTGCCAGCAGTGATCACGGAGGAAACACCATATATTTT.

The V call is TRBV11-2, the J call TRBJ1-1; 8 bases match TRBD1. V shed 2 bases, J shed 5 bases, and the junction held 4 bases outside the gene matches. The CDR3 runs 14 residues. Germline V CDR1 and CDR2: SGHAT, FQNNGV. CDR3 sequence: CASSLQGAETEAFF. The DNA of the CDR3 is TGTGCCAGCAGCTTACAGGGGGCTGAAACTGAAGCTTTCTTT.

The gene calls are TRBV5-5 and TRBJ2-2; D is uncertain. V was clipped by 2 bases and J by 4 bases, with 6 bases between them. Per the germline V gene, CDR1 is SGHKS and CDR2 is YYEKEE (reference sequence). CDR3 size: 13 residues. The CDR3 DNA follows: TGTGCCAGCAGCTTAACCCTCACCGGGGAGCTGTTTTTT. As protein: CASSLTLTGELFF. Full variable domain (rest looked up from reference TRBV5-5 and TRBJ2-2): DAGVTQSPTHLIKTRGQQVTLRCSPISGHKSVSWYQQVLGQGPQFIFQYYEKEERGRGNFPDRFSARQFPNYSSELNVNALLLGDSALYLCASSLTLTGELFFGEGSRLTVL.

The chain combines TRBV10-1 with TRBJ1-6; 7 nucleotides match TRBD1. This CDR3 region has 18 residues. The V segment lost 8 bases and the J segment 0 bases; nucleotides outside the gene matches: 13. Germline-derived CDR1 and CDR2 are WNHNN and SYGVQD (reference sequence). The DNA of the CDR3 is TGCGCCAGCCAGCATAGTCGACAGGGACACTCCTATAATTCACCCCTCCACTTT. It specifies CASQHSRQGHSYNSPLHF.

CDR3 nucleotides: TGTGCCAGCAGTTATGTCACTGAAGCTTTCTTT. Translation: CASSYVTEAFF. V gene TRBV28 combines with J gene TRBJ1-1; D remains ambiguous. Germline values: CDR1 MDHEN, CDR2 SYDVKM. This CDR3 spans 11 amino acids. V was cut by 4 bases and J by 4 bases, with 4 bases left in between.